A single sample is the source of the 10 T cell receptor beta chains below, sequenced in a study of T cell clones after liver transplantation (dated by TCRdb to between 2019 and 2020). Libraries were constructed by the immunoSEQ multiplex PCR assay. The immuneACCESS repertoire file appears here via TCRdb, limited to in-frame rearrangements. These files lack a portion of the clones; in checked studies, under half of the deficit traces to unresolved V genes, and the cause of the others is not known. In this sample the table shows more than 95,000 clones, over 75% of which occur a single time. Jointly, the top ten make up roughly 0.83% of the sample. The sequencing here drew on CD4+ T cells from blood, taken 12 months after liver transplant. The origin of the receptors is a human patient who received a liver transplant. In transplant recipients, some T cells may be of donor rather than host origin.

The V and J genes are TRBV6-6 and TRBJ2-7; TRBD1 aligns across 8 bases. V dropped 6 bases and J dropped 6; count of bases not matched to a gene: 4. The CDR3 is 12 residues long. Germline loops: CDR1 MNHNY, CDR2 SVGAGI (reference sequence). CDR3 loop: CASRRQGSEQYF. The CDR3 nucleotides read TGTGCCAGCAGACGACAGGGGTCCGAGCAGTACTTC.

The chain employs TRBV7-3 and TRBJ2-1, with 10 bases that match TRBD2. Unmatched junction bases numbered 6, after V lost 4 bases and J lost 9 bases. The CDR3 is 14 residues long. Germline V gene data show CDR1 as SGHTA and CDR2 as FQGTGA. The chain's CDR3 is CASSSLAGVGEQFF. In nucleotides, the CDR3 is TGTGCCAGCAGCTCCCTAGCGGGAGTGGGTGAGCAGTTCTTC.

The chain is built from TRBV6-1 and TRBJ1-3; D is uncertain. Germline CDR1 MNHNS, CDR2 SASEGT. The CDR3 spans 14 residues. The V and J ends lost 10 bases and 4 bases respectively, with 17 bases between them. CDR3 DNA: TGTGCCACTCAGCCGTTGCCTCGCGGAAACACCATATATTTT. It encodes CATQPLPRGNTIYF.

V is TRBV19 and J is TRBJ1-1; 8 positions match TRBD1. The CDR3 totals 14 residues. The junction had 7 bases not matched to a gene; V was cut back by 7 bases and J by 3 bases. Germline V gene sequence: CDR1 LNHDA, CDR2 SQIVND (reference sequence). In DNA form, the CDR3 reads TGTGCCAGTAAAGGACAGGGAATTTACACTGAAGCTTTCTTT. This encodes CASKGQGIYTEAFF.

The gene calls are TRBV28 and TRBJ2-2; a weak D match, TRBD1 (6 bases). CDR1 and CDR2 (germline): MDHEN, SYDVKM. The CDR3 totals 16 residues. V was pared by 7 bases and J by 2 bases, with 17 bases between. The CDR3 sequence: CASTDQGLENTGELFF. CDR3 coding DNA: TGTGCCAGCACCGACCAGGGGTTGGAAAACACCGGGGAGCTGTTTTTT.

The chain uses TRBV6-1 and TRBJ1-1; TRBD1 aligns across 9 bases. This CDR3 has 15 amino acids. With 10 bases clipped from V and 3 bases from J, the junction kept 12 bases outside the gene matches. Germline assignment: CDR1 MNHNS and CDR2 SASEGT. CDR3 in amino acids: CATSEDRGLYTEAFF. DNA for the CDR3: TGTGCCACCTCCGAGGACAGGGGCCTATACACTGAAGCTTTCTTT.

The chain joins TRBV23-1 to TRBJ2-1, with 7 bases fitting TRBD2. TRBV23-1 carries the ORF label, with uncertain function. This CDR3 spans 17 amino acids. The trim removed 4 bases at V and 2 bases at J, leaving 11 bases unmatched. The CDR3: CASSPQLLATTYNEQFF. The CDR3 region has the DNA TGCGCCAGCAGTCCCCAGCTACTAGCGACTACCTACAATGAGCAGTTCTTC.

The rearrangement links TRBV2 to TRBJ2-5; 7 nucleotides align to TRBD2. CDR3 size: 14 residues. CDR1 and CDR2 from the germline V gene are SNHLY and FYNNEI. V dropped 7 bases and J dropped 5; count of bases not matched to a gene: 10. The CDR3 bases are TGTGCCAGCACCCCAGCGGGGCTACGGGAGACCCAGTACTTC. Encoded protein: CASTPAGLRETQYF. Full variable domain (rest looked up from reference TRBV2 and TRBJ2-5): EPEVTQTPSHQVTQMGQEVILRCVPISNHLYFYWYRQILGQKVEFLVSFYNNEISEKSEIFDDQFSVERPDGSNFTLKIRSTKLEDSAMYFCASTPAGLRETQYFGPGTRLLVL.

This clone has only one observation. This sequence joins TRBV9 and TRBJ2-3; D may be TRBD1 (5 bases). Trimming shortened V by 0 bases and J by 2 bases, and 7 bases separated the two germline ends. CDR3 length: 14 residues. Germline CDR1 SGDLS, CDR2 YYNGEE. In DNA, the CDR3 is TGTGCCAGCAGCGTAGACGGACACACAGATACGCAGTATTTT. Protein product: CASSVDGHTDTQYF.

The chain uses TRBV5-1 and TRBJ1-3; unclear D gene. The CDR3 is 14 amino acids. With 4 bases removed from V and 1 base from J, the gap between germline ends came to 9 bases. CDR1 and CDR2 from the germline V gene are SGHRS and YFSETQ. The CDR3 DNA follows: TGCGCCAGCAGCCAGCGGCCGTCTGGAAACACCATATATTTT. It yields the protein CASSQRPSGNTIYF.